The next 4 T cell receptor beta chains were all read from a single sample in a study of blood T cell repertoires in COVID-19. The protocol was immunoSEQ multiplex PCR, while the TCRdb copy is restricted to in-frame clones and leaves out a portion. The table includes just over 300,000 clones, over 80% detected once. Sequenced: PBMCs or T cells enriched from blood (not recorded which). These receptors came from a woman between 18 and 29 years old who had recovered from COVID-19.

The rearrangement joins TRBV28 to TRBJ2-3; D might be TRBD1 (6 bases). V was clipped by 6 bases and J by 0 bases, with 19 bases between them. Germline CDR1 reads MDHEN; CDR2 reads SYDVKM. The CDR3 covers 17 residues. The CDR3 region has the DNA TGTGCCAGCAGCTACAGTCCGGGACACCCTAGCACAGATACGCAGTATTTT. It codes for CASSYSPGHPSTDTQYF.

V and J are TRBV27 and TRBJ1-5, with 7 bases identical to TRBD1. The V segment lost 8 bases and the J segment 1 base; nucleotides outside the gene matches: 5. Germline V gene data show CDR1 as MNHEY and CDR2 as SMNVEV (reference sequence). The CDR3 covers 14 residues. The CDR3 DNA sequence: TGTGCCAGCCTAACAGGGGTCAGCAATCAGCCCCAGCATTTT. Translating it yields CASLTGVSNQPQHF.

This clone appeared once. Germline and junction disagree at one end, which may indicate a read error. The V and J genes are TRBV29-1 and TRBJ2-1; TRBD2 matches at 9 bases. From germline, CDR1 is SQVTM and CDR2 ANQGSEA. The CDR3 spans 15 residues. The DNA of the CDR3 is TGCAGCGTGGAAGGTCGGCGGGAGGGAGGAGATGAGCAGTTCTTC. Its protein product is CSVEGRREGGDEQFF.

This sequence joins TRBV24-1 and TRBJ1-2; TRBD1 agrees at 8 bases. This CDR3 contains 16 residues. V shed 4 bases, J shed 0 bases, and the junction held 6 bases outside the gene matches. The germline gives CDR1 KGHDR, CDR2 SFDVKD. This CDR3 reads CATSDSGQDANYGYTF. The CDR3 DNA sequence: TGTGCCACCAGTGACTCGGGACAGGATGCTAACTATGGCTACACCTTC.